This T cell receptor beta chain was captured in a study of cytomegalovirus exposure and HLA in healthy donors. Germline V gives CDR1 SNHLY, CDR2 FYNNEI. With 2 bases removed from V and 4 bases from J, the gap between germline ends came to 11 bases. The CDR3 extends over 14 amino acids. A note on this clone: What it binds is not known.

The PCR ran on 60 Vbeta and 13 Jbeta primers. Method: immunoSEQ multiplex PCR; TCRdb's copy keeps in-frame clones and lacks some. In the table there are some 170,000 clones, 65% to 85% of which are singletons. Study findings and constraints: Cytomegalovirus status was reportedly diagnosed by the classifier with high sensitivity and specificity.

The clonotype comes from a female donor in good health and CMV-seronegative. This chain uses TRBV2 with TRBJ2-5; possible D gene TRBD1, 6 bases. The sample consisted of PBMCs. CDR3 region: CASSEWGLGETQYF. The CDR3 DNA reads TGTGCCAGCAGTGAATGGGGGCTGGGAGAGACCCAGTACTTC.